This T cell receptor (beta chain) was identified during a study of identical twins. Broader study findings: Findings came from cross-sectional statistics, without long-term follow-up of donors.

A remark on this clonotype: The target antigen is unknown.

MiXCR, run by TCRdb on the 5' RACE reads, gives a single entry per CDR3 protein. Among around 1.7 million distinct CDR3 sequences listed, about 31% were seen once. The V gene's germline CDR1 is LGHDT and CDR2 YNNKEL (reference sequence). V was pared by 6 bases and J by 1 base, with 19 bases between. The CDR3 extends over 17 amino acids. The V and J genes are TRBV3-1 and TRBJ1-3; maybe TRBD1 (5 bases). The source of this sequence is a newborn girl in good health. The sequenced sample was cord blood. As DNA, the CDR3 is TGTGCCAGCAGTTACGCCACAGGCGGACTATCTGGAAACACCATATATTTT. It encodes CASSYATGGLSGNTIYF.